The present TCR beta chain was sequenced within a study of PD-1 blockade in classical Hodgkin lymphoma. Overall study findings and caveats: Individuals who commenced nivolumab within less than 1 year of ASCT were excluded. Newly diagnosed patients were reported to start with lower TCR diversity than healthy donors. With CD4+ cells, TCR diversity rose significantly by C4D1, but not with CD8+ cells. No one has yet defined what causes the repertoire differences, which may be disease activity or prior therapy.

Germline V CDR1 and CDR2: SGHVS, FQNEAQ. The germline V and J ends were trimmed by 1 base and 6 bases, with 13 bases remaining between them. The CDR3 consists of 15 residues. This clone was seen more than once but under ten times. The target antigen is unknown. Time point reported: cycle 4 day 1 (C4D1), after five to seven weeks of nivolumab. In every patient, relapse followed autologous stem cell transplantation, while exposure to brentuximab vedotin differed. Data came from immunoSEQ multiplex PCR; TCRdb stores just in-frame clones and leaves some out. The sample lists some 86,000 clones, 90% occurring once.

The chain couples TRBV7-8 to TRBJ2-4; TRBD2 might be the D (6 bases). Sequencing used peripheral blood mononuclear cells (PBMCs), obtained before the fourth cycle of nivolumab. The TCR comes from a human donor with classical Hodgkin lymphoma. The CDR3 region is CASSLDGSLGNIQYF. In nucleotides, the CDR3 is TGTGCCAGCAGCTTAGACGGGAGCTTGGGAAACATTCAGTACTTC.